The TCR beta chain described here comes from a study of technical replicates of blood from several donors. Here immunoSEQ multiplex PCR was the method, and the copy in TCRdb shows in-frame clones only, minus some. This repertoire shows approximately 77,000 clones, 90% to 95% found once; its top ten account for about 0.38%. Sequenced sample: T cells isolated from PBMCs. This receptor was taken from a human donor in good health.

CDR3 amino acids: CAWRGGQAYYEQYF. The CDR3 DNA is TGTGCCTGGAGGGGGGGACAGGCATACTACGAGCAGTACTTC. This chain connects TRBV30 to TRBJ2-7; 8 bases map to TRBD1. From germline, CDR1 is GTSNPN and CDR2 SVGIG (reference sequence). There are 14 residues in the CDR3. J lost 3 bases, V lost 3 bases, and 7 bases had no gene match. Looking up the rest from reference TRBV30 and TRBJ2-7 gives the full variable domain: SQTIHQWPATLVQPVGSPLSLECTVEGTSNPNLYWYRQAAGRGLQLLFYSVGIGQISSEVPQNLSASRPQDRQFILSSKKLLLSDSGFYLCAWRGGQAYYEQYFGPGTRLTVT.